The 11 T cell receptor beta chains in this list originate from one sample, sequenced in a study of T cell responses to AZD1222 COVID-19 vaccine. Sequencing was performed with immunoSEQ multiplex PCR; in TCRdb, only in-frame clones are kept and a portion is missing. Of some 100,000 clones in the sample, about 86% were seen once. The starting material was peripheral blood, obtained on day 0 of AZD1222 vaccination. These receptors all stem from an adult in good health.

The chain recombines TRBV25-1 with TRBJ2-7; 8 bases are shared with TRBD1. The V gene end was trimmed by 1 base and the J gene end by 2 bases; junction bases not matched to a gene: 1. CDR1 is MGHDK, CDR2 SYGVNS, per germline. The CDR3 is 14 amino acids. The CDR3 DNA reads TGTGCCAGCAGTGAATTGGGACAGGCCTACGAGCAGTACTTC. It yields the protein CASSELGQAYEQYF.

The rearrangement joins TRBV6-5 to TRBJ2-5; D gene uncertain. Trimming pared 0 bases from V and 5 bases from J, leaving 7 bases between. This CDR3 comprises 13 residues. Germline V gives CDR1 MNHEY, CDR2 SVGAGI. CDR3 protein: CASSYSAVETQYF. DNA for the CDR3: TGTGCCAGCAGTTACTCGGCGGTTGAGACCCAGTACTTC.

This clone was seen a few times. The rearrangement links TRBV9 to TRBJ2-7; possibly TRBD1 for D (5 bases). V was pared by 4 bases and J by 2 bases, with 16 bases between. This CDR3 has 15 amino acids. Germline CDR1 SGDLS, CDR2 YYNGEE. CDR3: CASSPQEGAAYEQYF. CDR3 in DNA: TGTGCCAGCAGCCCCCAGGAAGGGGCGGCCTACGAGCAGTACTTC.

The chain links TRBV18 to TRBJ1-6, with D possibly being TRBD1 (5 bases). The germline V gene encodes CDR1 KGHSH and CDR2 LQKENI. This CDR3 spans 15 amino acids. V lost 1 base and J 8 bases, leaving 12 bases between the germline ends. The DNA of the CDR3 is TGTGCCAGCTCACCACTGGGACGGGGTTATTCACCCCTCCACTTT. Translated: CASSPLGRGYSPLHF.

J is TRBJ2-7 and V is TRBV5-5; 7 bases fit TRBD1. Germline values: CDR1 SGHKS, CDR2 YYEKEE (reference sequence). This CDR3 is 14 amino acids long. The V segment lost 4 bases and the J segment 3 bases; nucleotides outside the gene matches: 7. CDR3 coding DNA: TGTGCCAGCAGCCTACAGGGGTCCGGCTACGAGCAGTACTTC. Translating it yields CASSLQGSGYEQYF. Complete variable domain (other parts from reference TRBV5-5 and TRBJ2-7): DAGVTQSPTHLIKTRGQQVTLRCSPISGHKSVSWYQQVLGQGPQFIFQYYEKEERGRGNFPDRFSARQFPNYSSELNVNALLLGDSALYLCASSLQGSGYEQYFGPGTRLTVT.

The rearrangement joins TRBV28 to TRBJ1-3; D gene ambiguous. Trimming left V 3 bases short and J 0 bases short, with 9 bases between. CDR3 size: 15 residues. CDR1 is MDHEN and CDR2 is SYDVKM in the germline V gene. This CDR3 reads CASSFYGFSGNTIYF. The DNA of the CDR3 is TGTGCCAGCAGTTTCTACGGATTCTCTGGAAACACCATATATTTT.

The V call is TRBV3-1 (or the pseudogene TRBV3-2), the J call TRBJ2-5; the D gene is possibly TRBD2 (7 bases). Trimming removed 0 bases from V and 4 bases from J, with 18 bases in between. The CDR3 contains 17 residues. Germline V gene lookup returns CDR1 LGHDT and CDR2 YNNKEL (reference sequence). The CDR3, as DNA: TGTGCCAGCAGCCAAGATTTTGGGGGGGGGCAGGGAGAGACCCAGTACTTC. As protein: CASSQDFGGGQGETQYF.

The chain links TRBV29-1 to TRBJ1-4, with D maybe TRBD1 (5 bases). Trimming left V 6 bases short and J 0 bases short, with 11 bases between. This CDR3 region has 14 residues. The germline gives CDR1 SQVTM, CDR2 ANQGSEA. In DNA, the CDR3 is TGCAGCGTCACCGGGGCCACAACTAATGAAAAACTGTTTTTT. This translates into CSVTGATTNEKLFF.

The V call is TRBV3-1 (or the pseudogene TRBV3-2), the J call TRBJ2-7, with D tentatively TRBD1 (6 bases). CDR1 is LGHDT, CDR2 YNNKEL, per germline (reference sequence). Trimming took off 6 bases at V and 2 bases at J, with 17 bases between the two ends. The CDR3 has 15 residues. In DNA form, the CDR3 reads TGTGCCAGCAGTCCATTGGGGGACATCGCCTACGAGCAGTACTTC. Translation: CASSPLGDIAYEQYF.

This chain uses TRBV4-2 with TRBJ1-2; D not certain. This CDR3 region has 15 residues. V dropped 0 bases and J dropped 4 bases, with 12 bases sitting between them. The germline V gene has CDR1 LGHNA and CDR2 YNFKEQ. The CDR3 sequence: CASSQEQVPTYGYTF. The DNA for the CDR3 is TGTGCCAGCAGCCAAGAGCAGGTCCCGACCTATGGCTACACCTTC.

The gene calls are TRBV9 and TRBJ1-2; D remains ambiguous. Germline V gene sequence: CDR1 SGDLS, CDR2 YYNGEE. The CDR3 has 13 amino acids. V lost 0 bases and J lost 1, with 4 bases in between. The CDR3 DNA follows: TGTGCCAGCAGCGTAGGAAATAACTATGGCTACACCTTC. It translates to CASSVGNNYGYTF.